A selection of T cell receptor beta chains follows, all from one sample in a study of cytomegalovirus exposure and HLA in healthy donors. Generated by immunoSEQ multiplex PCR, the TCRdb table keeps only in-frame clones and is missing some. The profile shows about 140,000 clones, approximately 71% of them singletons. The source material was PBMCs. Every receptor here comes from a middle-aged man in good health and CMV-seronegative. The CDR3 runs from the conserved cysteine through the conserved F or W. The D gene is left open where the match is weak. Only part of the rows carry a size: once, few, many, or a class if the clone is expanded.

abundance,j_gene,d_gene,v_gene,CDR3nt,CDR3aa
-,TRBJ1-1,-,TRBV28,TGTGCCAGCAGCGGACTCAGAAGTTCGAACACTGAAGCTTTCTTT,CASSGLRSSNTEAFF
few,TRBJ2-3,TRBD2,TRBV2,TGTGCCAGCAGTGATACTAGCGGGGGGGCATCAACAGATACGCAGTATTTT,CASSDTSGGASTDTQYF
-,TRBJ2-5,-,TRBV19,TGTGCCAGTAGTATAGGTTCCGGCGGCCAGTGGGAGACCCAGTACTTC,CASSIGSGGQWETQYF
few,TRBJ2-1,TRBD2,TRBV7-8,TGTGCCAGCAAGCGCAGGGATAGCGGGGGGCCGGGGTACAATGAGCAGTTCTTC,CASKRRDSGGPGYNEQFF
-,TRBJ2-5,-,TRBV7-8,TGTGCCAGCAGCTTAAATAACAGGAAGGAGACCCAGTACTTC,CASSLNNRKETQYF
-,TRBJ2-5,-,TRBV7-6,TGTGCCAGCAGCTTAGGGTTTGGGTCGCCTAGAGAAGAGACCCAGTACTTC,CASSLGFGSPREETQYF
-,TRBJ2-7,-,TRBV7-9,TGTTCCAGCATGATAGACTTCGGGGAGCAGTACTTC,CSSMIDFGEQYF
-,TRBJ1-1,-,TRBV14,TGTGCCAGCAGCCGGCAGCAGGGGACCACTGAAGCTTTCTTT,CASSRQQGTTEAFF
-,TRBJ2-5,-,TRBV27,TGTGCCAGCAGTTTAGGGACTCAAGAGACCCAGTACTTC,CASSLGTQETQYF
-,TRBJ1-5,-,TRBV6-5,TGTGCCAGCAGTTACTCGTCAGGACAGCCCCAGCATTTT,CASSYSSGQPQHF
once,TRBJ1-5,-,TRBV6-5,TGTGCCAGCAGTTACTCGTTAGCGGGCAATCAGCCCCAGCATTTT,CASSYSLAGNQPQHF
once,TRBJ1-1,-,TRBV7-3,TGTGCCAGCAGCAGGACAGTCAACACTGAAGCTTTCTTT,CASSRTVNTEAFF
-,TRBJ1-2,-,TRBV9,TGTGCCAGCGCTAAGGAGGGAAACTATGGCTACACCTTC,CASAKEGNYGYTF
-,TRBJ2-1,-,TRBV27,TGTGCCAGCAGTTTAGAGGACAGACTTTACAATGAGCAGTTCTTC,CASSLEDRLYNEQFF
-,TRBJ1-1,-,TRBV11-2,TGTGCCAGCAGCTCGACAGCGAGGTACACTGAAGCTTTCTTT,CASSSTARYTEAFF
-,TRBJ1-6,-,TRBV19,TGTGCCAGTAATCCCGGGACACCTTATAATTCACCCCTCCACTTT,CASNPGTPYNSPLHF
-,TRBJ1-1,TRBD1,TRBV6-5,TGTGCCAGCAAGGCCAGGGGGTACACTGAAGCTTTCTTT,CASKARGYTEAFF
-,TRBJ1-4,-,TRBV4-2,TGTGCCAGCAGCCTCAATTCCAGGGCAACTAATGAAAAACTGTTTTTT,CASSLNSRATNEKLFF
few,TRBJ2-5,-,TRBV10-1,TGCGCCAGCAGCCTCCCCCCCGGAGGCCAAGAGACCCAGTACTTC,CASSLPPGGQETQYF
once,TRBJ1-2,-,TRBV6-6,TGTGCCAGCAGTTACGGGGGGGCGCGAAACTATGGCTACACCTTC,CASSYGGARNYGYTF
-,TRBJ2-3,-,TRBV11-1,TGTGCCAGCAGCACCCGGGACAATGGGGATACGCAGTATTTT,CASSTRDNGDTQYF
-,TRBJ1-5,-,TRBV7-3,TGTGCCAGCAGCCCAGGGGTGGATCAGCCCCAGCATTTT,CASSPGVDQPQHF
-,TRBJ1-1,TRBD1,TRBV13,TGTGCCAGCAGCAAAGGGACAGGGCTCACTGAAGCTTTCTTT,CASSKGTGLTEAFF
-,TRBJ2-1,TRBD1,TRBV5-1,TGCGCCAGCAGTAGTGGACAGGGGCACAATGAGCAGTTCTTC,CASSSGQGHNEQFF
-,TRBJ1-2,-,TRBV4-3,TGCGCCAGCAGCCAAGATCGGGGGGGCGGTGGCTACACCTTC,CASSQDRGGGGYTF
few,TRBJ1-5,-,TRBV2,TGTGCCAGCAGTGTCGGGGGGTCCAATCAGCCCCAGCATTTT,CASSVGGSNQPQHF
-,TRBJ2-7,TRBD1,TRBV27,TGTGCCAGCAGTTTTTCTTCCGGGACAGGGGCAACCTACGAGCAGTACTTC,CASSFSSGTGATYEQYF
-,TRBJ1-6,TRBD1,TRBV7-9,TGTGCCAGCAGCTTTGACAGGGCCGGGAATTCACCCCTCCACTTT,CASSFDRAGNSPLHF
-,TRBJ1-1,-,TRBV2,TGTGCCTCCAACACGGGGAACACTGAAGCTTTCTTT,CASNTGNTEAFF
-,TRBJ1-5,TRBD1,TRBV5-1,TGCGCCAGCAGCCCCGAGGGGGCCAATCAGCCCCAGCATTTT,CASSPEGANQPQHF
-,TRBJ2-7,-,TRBV5-6,TGTGCCAGCAGCTTGCAGGCCTACTCCTACGAGCAGTACTTC,CASSLQAYSYEQYF
-,TRBJ1-2,TRBD1,TRBV6-1,TGTGCCAGCAGGACTGGACAGGGGAAAAACTATGGCTACACCTTC,CASRTGQGKNYGYTF
-,TRBJ2-7,TRBD2,TRBV2,TGTGCCAGCAAGGTTATAGCGGGGGGCGAGCAGTACTTC,CASKVIAGGEQYF